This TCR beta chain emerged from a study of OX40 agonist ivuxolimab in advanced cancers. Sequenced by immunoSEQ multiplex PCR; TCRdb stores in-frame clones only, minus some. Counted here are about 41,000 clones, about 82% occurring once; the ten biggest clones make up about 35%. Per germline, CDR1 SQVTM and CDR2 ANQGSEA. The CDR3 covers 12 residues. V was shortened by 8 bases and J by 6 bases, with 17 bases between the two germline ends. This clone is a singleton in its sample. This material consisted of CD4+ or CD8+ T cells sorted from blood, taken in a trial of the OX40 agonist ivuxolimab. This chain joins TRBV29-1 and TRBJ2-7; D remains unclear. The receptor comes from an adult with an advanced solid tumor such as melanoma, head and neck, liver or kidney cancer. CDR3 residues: CSLKDGVGEQYF. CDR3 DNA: TGCAGCCTAAAGGATGGGGTAGGCGAGCAGTACTTC.